This TCR beta chain was sequenced in a study of control samples from healthy donors and cancer patients. Clones were read by immunoSEQ multiplex PCR, and TCRdb kept only the in-frame ones, dropping some. The profile shows about 160,000 clones, about 87% of them singletons. This clone was detected only once. This CDR3 is built from 13 residues. The V end was cut by 1 base, the J end by 8 bases, with 11 bases between. In germline, CDR1 is LGHDT, CDR2 YNNKEL (reference sequence). Input material: blood. The rearrangement joins TRBV3-1 (or the pseudogene TRBV3-2) to TRBJ2-5; D call uncertain. The clonotype originates from a man aged 30 to 39 in good health. Here the CDR3 reads CASSQGQFSTQYF. The CDR3 DNA follows: TGTGCCAGCAGCCAAGGACAATTCTCTACCCAGTACTTC.